This T cell receptor beta chain was sequenced for a study of T cell responses to AZD1222 COVID-19 vaccine (dated by TCRdb to the early 2020s). Background for the entire study: TCR sequencing covered roughly 230 trial participants: nearly 210 given two doses of AZD1222 and approximately 25 given two doses of MenACWY control vaccine. Trial participants were enrolled by age into 18-55, 56-69 and 70-plus year subgroups, with about 150, 27 and 61 TCR-sequenced participants respectively. What the research found in general, with its limitations: The 56-69-year group was small, and its depth increase did not reach significance, likely because of low power. The vaccine-associated CD4 TCRs covered the entire spike protein, and the dominant responses fell in regions 160-218 and 743-854. Reportedly, almost half of the unique spike-specific TCRs recognized epitopes lying outside the regions that are mutated in the B.1.351 and B.1.1.7 variants. Conclusions about previously exposed vaccinees are limited, since just 6 or 7 AZD1222 recipients were seropositive for SARS-CoV-2 at baseline. A significant rise in spike-specific TCR breadth and depth was observed after two AZD1222 doses relative to day 0 and relative to MenACWY recipients. Most participants were white British and females outnumbered males, and the authors suggested that clonal diversity may have been underestimated. Because no day 14 peak-response samples were available, repertoires were characterized only after the peak T cell response.

Ends trimmed: V by 4 bases, J by 4 bases; bases unmatched to a gene: 2. The cysteine opens and the phenylalanine closes a CDR3 of 14 amino acids. The read is trimmed to its CDR3 DNA, 42 bases read in frame from base 1. The CDR3 regions of human TCRbeta chains were analyzed by immunosequencing. Per the authors' processing: Repertoire TCRs were matched against a reference library of SARS-CoV-2-specific TCRs generated with the MIRA antigen-specificity platform. Breadth was defined as the fraction of unique TCRs that were SARS-CoV-2-associated. Depth was defined as the fraction of total T cells that were SARS-CoV-2-associated. Using the MIRA data, every spike-specific TCR was mapped to the spike region that the TCR reacted to and assigned to either a CD4 or a CD8 class. Log10-transformed breadth and depth values were compared by one-way ANOVA with Sidak's multiple comparisons tests. Here the immuneACCESS table is served through TCRdb, limited to in-frame sequences with V and J called. Missing clones are a known gap in these copies; in checked studies unresolved V genes cover under half, and the rest lacks a known reason. That table furnishes V, J and clone size, whereas the DNA furnished D and trimming. Present in this sample are about 88,000 clones, 75% to 95% of which were seen just once. The top ten clones comprise 5% to 5.5% of the sample.

Read against the paper, the sample's time point label means: about 28 days (+/-7) after the second vaccine dose. AZD1222 recipients with second doses at about 4 weeks or about 12 weeks were pooled, because spike-specific TCR depth and breadth did not differ between schedules. The vaccinee samples were drawn from two UK trials, COV001 and COV002, one of which was a single-blind randomized controlled phase 2/3 trial testing AZD1222 (ChAdOx1 nCoV-19) in healthy adults. For TCRbeta chain sequencing, PBMC samples were collected from trial participants at day 0 and at day 28 after the second dose. A word on this clone: It has no known antigen specificity. Base quality data are lacking; no much larger clone is found one base away.

This TCR was recovered from an adult who received the AZD1222 COVID-19 vaccine. Sequenced material: peripheral blood, taken 28 days after the second AZD1222 dose. The chain employs TRBV23-1 and TRBJ2-2; a stretch of 8 junction bases matches TRBD1. TRBV23-1 is placed among ORFs of uncertain function. The nucleotide sequence reads as follows: TGCGCCAGCAGTCTGACAGGGGTCACCGGGGAGCTGTTTTTT. Translated, it reads CASSLTGVTGELFF.